This T cell receptor (beta chain) was recorded in a study of blood T cell repertoires in COVID-19. The table came from immunoSEQ multiplex PCR; TCRdb's copy has only in-frame clones and leaves some out. Among around 160,000 clones listed, 84% were seen once. Categorization into cohorts depended on clinical history that participants reported. The source material was PBMCs or T cells enriched from blood (not recorded which). This receptor was obtained from a woman aged 45-60 years who had been exposed to COVID-19.

The chain's CDR3 is CSASLLFGLAGTNEQFF. The CDR3 DNA reads as TGCAGTGCTAGTCTGCTTTTCGGGCTAGCGGGTACCAATGAGCAGTTCTTC. The chain combines TRBV20-1 with TRBJ2-1; 8 bases match TRBD2. Germline CDR1 is DFQATT and CDR2 is SNEGSKA (reference sequence). The CDR3 spans 17 residues. The V gene end was trimmed by 3 bases and the J gene end by 6 bases; junction bases not matched to a gene: 16.